These T cell receptor beta chains were read from a single sample in a study of regulatory dendritic cells for organ transplantation. Method: immunoSEQ multiplex PCR; TCRdb's copy keeps in-frame clones and lacks some. The data show 35,000 to 45,000 clones, around 90% seen once. Sequenced material: naive CD8+ T cells from blood. The receptors were sampled from a human donor in good health. Both conserved end residues are part of each CDR3. D genes are given only for firm matches. Only part of the rows carry a size: once, few, many, or a class if the clone is expanded.

J gene,D gene,CDR3 length,V gene,clone size,CDR3 DNA,CDR3 protein
TRBJ1-3,TRBD1,16,TRBV4-3,.,TGCGCCAGCAGCCCCGGGACAGGGCCCTCTGGAAACACCATATATTTT,CASSPGTGPSGNTIYF
TRBJ1-4,TRBD1,16,TRBV7-8,.,TGTGCCAGCAGCTTAGGCCCACAGGGGCACAGTGAAAAACTGTTTTTT,CASSLGPQGHSEKLFF
TRBJ1-1,.,12,TRBV30,.,TGTGCCTGGGGACGGTGGAACACTGAAGCTTTCTTT,CAWGRWNTEAFF
TRBJ2-1,.,14,TRBV12-5,.,TGTGCTAGTGGTTTGCGGGGGCTTGGCGATGAGCAGTTCTTC,CASGLRGLGDEQFF
TRBJ2-1,.,15,TRBV30,once,TGTGCCTGGAGATATTCCGGTCGCGACCTAATTGGGCAGTTCTTC,CAWRYSGRDLIGQFF
TRBJ1-1,.,12,TRBV7-8,.,TGTGCCAGCAGCTTAGGAGACCTTGAAGCTTTCTTT,CASSLGDLEAFF
TRBJ1-2,TRBD1,22,TRBV4-2,.,TGTGCCAGCAGCCAACCCACATACGAAATATTACATGACGCAGGGGGCAGCTATGGCTACACCTTC,CASSQPTYEILHDAGGSYGYTF
TRBJ1-1,.,15,TRBV5-6,.,TGTGCCAGCAGCTTGGGGACAGCGACATACACTGAAGCTTTCTTT,CASSLGTATYTEAFF
TRBJ2-7,TRBD2,15,TRBV27,few,TGTGCCAGCAGTAAGCGGGGGTTTAGCTCCTACGAGCAGTACTTC,CASSKRGFSSYEQYF
TRBJ2-5,.,13,TRBV28,once,TGTGCCAGCAGTTTTATCGGGGGAGAGACCCAGTACTTC,CASSFIGGETQYF
TRBJ1-6,TRBD1,15,TRBV7-9,once,TGTGCCAGCAGCCCCCGGACAGGGAATAATTCACCCCTCCACTTT,CASSPRTGNNSPLHF
TRBJ2-5,.,14,TRBV27,.,TGTGCCAGCAGTTGGGCCGGCGAGCAAGAGACCCAGTACTTC,CASSWAGEQETQYF
TRBJ1-1,.,13,TRBV11-3,.,TGTGCCAGCAGCCCAACGGGGGGCCCTGAAGCTTTCTTT,CASSPTGGPEAFF
TRBJ2-5,.,16,TRBV6-1,.,TGTGCCAGCAGTGAATGGGGGGGGGCCTTTCTTGAGACCCAGTACTTC,CASSEWGGAFLETQYF
TRBJ2-7,TRBD1,15,TRBV6-6,.,TGTGCCAGCAGTTACCAGACAGGGAGCTCCTACGAGCAGTACTTC,CASSYQTGSSYEQYF
TRBJ2-2,.,16,TRBV28,.,TGTGCCAGCACGAACCGGGGACTTATCAACACCGGGGAGCTGTTTTTT,CASTNRGLINTGELFF
TRBJ2-1,.,14,TRBV6-5,.,TGTGCCAGCAGTTACCTGAACAGGGACAATGAGCAGTTCTTC,CASSYLNRDNEQFF
TRBJ1-2,.,14,TRBV29-1,.,TGCAGCGTTGAAGAGGGTAATTGGTGGGCTGGCTACACCTTC,CSVEEGNWWAGYTF
TRBJ2-3,TRBD2,17,TRBV27,.,TGTGCCAGCAGTTTATGGGTAGCGGGAGGGCCCGCAGATACGCAGTATTTT,CASSLWVAGGPADTQYF
TRBJ2-1,.,16,TRBV19,.,TGTGCCAGTGTACCAGGTGGCACCCAACAGGTCAATGAGCAGTTCTTC,CASVPGGTQQVNEQFF
TRBJ1-5,.,16,TRBV4-1,once,TGCGCCAGCAGCCAAGAACTCTATTTGGGAAATCAGCCCCAGCATTTT,CASSQELYLGNQPQHF
TRBJ2-1,TRBD2,15,TRBV27,.,TGTGCCAGCAGACCGGGACTAGCGGGATATGGCGAGCAGTTCTTC,CASRPGLAGYGEQFF
TRBJ2-7,TRBD2,14,TRBV7-6,.,TGTGCCAGCAGTTGGACTAGCGGGAGGAGCGAGCAGTACTTC,CASSWTSGRSEQYF
TRBJ2-2,TRBD1,16,TRBV4-1,once,TGCGCCAGCAGCCAAGCCCAGACAGGGTTCAGCGGGGAGCTGTTTTTT,CASSQAQTGFSGELFF
TRBJ2-5,.,13,TRBV6-6,.,TGTGCCAGCAGTTCCATTTCAGGGGAGACCCAGTACTTC,CASSSISGETQYF
TRBJ2-1,TRBD2,16,TRBV29-1,.,TGCAGCGTGGTGGGGGGGAGGAAAAATAGCTACAATGAGCAGTTCTTC,CSVVGGRKNSYNEQFF
TRBJ1-5,.,12,TRBV4-2,few,TGTGCCAGCAGCCAAGGTAACCAGCCCCAGCATTTT,CASSQGNQPQHF
TRBJ2-4,.,15,TRBV28,.,TGTGCCAGCAGTTTACTTTTAGCTGGGAGCAACATTCAGTACTTC,CASSLLLAGSNIQYF
TRBJ1-2,TRBD1,15,TRBV29-1,.,TGCAGCGTGATAACGGGACAGGGGGCGAGGTATGGCTACACCTTC,CSVITGQGARYGYTF
TRBJ2-4,TRBD1,15,TRBV28,.,TGTGCCAGCAGGGACAGGTTCCTTGGCAAAAACATTCAGTACTTC,CASRDRFLGKNIQYF
TRBJ2-7,TRBD2,15,TRBV7-9,.,TGTGCCAGCAAAGCCGAGGCGCGGGGGGACTACGAGCAGTACTTC,CASKAEARGDYEQYF
TRBJ2-3,.,15,TRBV6-5,.,TGTGCCAGCAGTTACATAGGGGGGGGGATAGATACGCAGTATTTT,CASSYIGGGIDTQYF
TRBJ2-7,.,12,TRBV6-5,.,TGTGCCAGCAGTGTCCCAGGGATCGAGCAGTACTTC,CASSVPGIEQYF
TRBJ2-3,.,18,TRBV5-1,.,TGCGCCAGCAGCTCGAATTATCACGGGCGGGATTTCACAGATACGCAGTATTTT,CASSSNYHGRDFTDTQYF
TRBJ1-2,.,13,TRBV7-9,.,TGTGCCAGCAGCTTAATAGGTGTCTATGGCTACACCTTC,CASSLIGVYGYTF
TRBJ2-7,TRBD1,12,TRBV2,.,TGTGCCAGCAGGGACAGGGCCTACGAGCAGTACTTC,CASRDRAYEQYF
TRBJ2-5,TRBD2,15,TRBV2,.,TGTGCCAGCAGTCGAGCGGGGGGGCCGGGGGAGACCCAGTACTTC,CASSRAGGPGETQYF
TRBJ2-7,.,14,TRBV28,.,TGTGCCAGCATCGGCCTACTAGCCCGCTACGAGCAGTACTTC,CASIGLLARYEQYF
TRBJ2-3,.,11,TRBV19,.,TGTGCCAGTAGTTGGGTGGATACGCAGTATTTT,CASSWVDTQYF
TRBJ1-5,.,15,TRBV10-2,.,TGCGCCAGCAGTGAGTGGGCGGCTAGCAATCAGCCCCAGCATTTT,CASSEWAASNQPQHF
TRBJ2-7,TRBD2,14,TRBV5-6,.,TGTGCCAGCAGCTGGGGAGGGGTGAACTACGAGCAGTACTTC,CASSWGGVNYEQYF
TRBJ1-2,TRBD1,15,TRBV10-3,.,TGTGCCATCAGTGCCGGGACAGTAATTAACTATGGCTACACCTTC,CAISAGTVINYGYTF
TRBJ1-2,.,15,TRBV5-5,.,TGTGCCAGCAGCCCCCAAGAATGGGTCGACTATGGCTACACCTTC,CASSPQEWVDYGYTF
TRBJ1-1,TRBD1,11,TRBV7-8,once,TGTGCCAGCAGTTGGGACAGGGTAGCTTTCTTT,CASSWDRVAFF